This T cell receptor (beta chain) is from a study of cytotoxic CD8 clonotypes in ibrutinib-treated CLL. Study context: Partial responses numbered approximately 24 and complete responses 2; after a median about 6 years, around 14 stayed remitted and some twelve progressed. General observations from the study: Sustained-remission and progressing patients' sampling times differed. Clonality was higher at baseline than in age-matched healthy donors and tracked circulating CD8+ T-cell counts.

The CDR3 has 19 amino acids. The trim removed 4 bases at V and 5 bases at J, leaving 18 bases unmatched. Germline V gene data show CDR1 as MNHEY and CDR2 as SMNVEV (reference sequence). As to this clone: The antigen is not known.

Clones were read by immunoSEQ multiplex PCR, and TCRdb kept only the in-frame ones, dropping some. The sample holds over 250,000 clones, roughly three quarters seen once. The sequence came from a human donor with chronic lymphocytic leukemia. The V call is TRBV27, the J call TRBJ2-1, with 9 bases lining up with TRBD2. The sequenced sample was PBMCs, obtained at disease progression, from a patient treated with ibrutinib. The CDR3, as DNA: TGTGCCAGCAGTTCCTACCGAGACCTAATAGCGGGAGCTGACAATGAGCAGTTCTTC. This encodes CASSSYRDLIAGADNEQFF.